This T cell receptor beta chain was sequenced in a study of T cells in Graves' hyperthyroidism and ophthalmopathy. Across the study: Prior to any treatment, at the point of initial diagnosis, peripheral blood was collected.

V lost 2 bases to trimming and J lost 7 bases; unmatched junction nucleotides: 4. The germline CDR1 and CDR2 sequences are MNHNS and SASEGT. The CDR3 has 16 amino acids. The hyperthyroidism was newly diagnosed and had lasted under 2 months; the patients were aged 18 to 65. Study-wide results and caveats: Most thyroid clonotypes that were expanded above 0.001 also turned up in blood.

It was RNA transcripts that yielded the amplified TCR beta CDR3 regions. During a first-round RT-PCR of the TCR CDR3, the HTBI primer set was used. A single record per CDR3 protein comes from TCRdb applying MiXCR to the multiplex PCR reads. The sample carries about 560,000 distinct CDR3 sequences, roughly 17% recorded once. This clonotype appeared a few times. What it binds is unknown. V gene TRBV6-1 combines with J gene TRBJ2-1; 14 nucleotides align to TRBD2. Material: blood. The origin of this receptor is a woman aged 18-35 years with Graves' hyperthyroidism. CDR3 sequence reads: CASSEPGLAGVNEQFF. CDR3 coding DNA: TGTGCCAGCAGTGAACCGGGACTAGCGGGGGTGAATGAGCAGTTCTTC.